Included here is one T cell receptor beta chain sequence, with context. The ends were cut back, 0 bases at V and 4 bases at J, with 9 bases in the middle. The CDR3 is made up of 14 amino acids. Germline V gives CDR1 ENHRY, CDR2 SYGVKD. This entry is derived from a study of PD-L1 blockade in urothelial cancer. Time point specified: peripheral blood 6 weeks after treatment start. Each patient gave between 1 and 8 samples of peripheral blood mononuclear cells, which were collected pretreatment and during treatment. Sequencing was performed with immunoSEQ multiplex PCR; in TCRdb, only in-frame clones are kept and a portion is missing. Among around 120,000 clones listed, 75% to 90% were seen once.

Sample: PBMCs, taken around atezolizumab (anti-PD-L1) treatment. The sequence was obtained from a man in his 60s with urothelial cancer. The chain has TRBV10-3 and TRBJ1-1, with a tentative D call TRBD1 (5 bases). This chain's CDR3 is CAISESTEFTEAFF. CDR3 in DNA: TGTGCCATCAGTGAGTCGACAGAGTTCACTGAAGCTTTCTTT.